This entry is about one T cell receptor (beta chain). The repertoire was sequenced with immunoSEQ multiplex PCR; TCRdb's copy has only in-frame clones and lacks some. The data contain some 94,000 clones, around nine tenths of them seen just once; the ten biggest clones take up 8.5% to 10%. This specimen belongs to a study of control samples from healthy donors and cancer patients. Material: PBMCs. The TCR sequence derives from a woman in her forties or fifties with colorectal cancer.

The CDR3 coding sequence is TGTGCCAGCAGTGTACTCAGGGGGGACAGGGGCTCCTACGAGCAGTACGTC. This encodes CASSVLRGDRGSYEQYV. This chain connects TRBV6-4 to TRBJ2-7; 10 nucleotides align to TRBD1. The CDR3 spans 17 residues. The germline CDR1 and CDR2 sequences are MRHNA and SNTAGT. J gave up 0 bases and V 4 bases, and 9 bases lay outside the gene matches.